Listed here is a single T cell receptor (beta chain). The CDR3 totals 15 residues. V lost 5 bases and J lost 4, with 15 bases in between. In germline, CDR1 is SGHTA, CDR2 FQGNSA. The sample comes from a study of spatial heterogeneity in lung cancer. Stated time point: sample taken at primary tumor resection. Material for sequencing was whole RNA from tumor, nontumor lung or frozen PBMC, left unsorted. Every TCR cDNA molecule bore its own unique molecular identifier. One entry per CDR3 protein results from TCRdb running MiXCR on the 5' RACE reads. The table records about 38,000 distinct CDR3 sequences, around 7.2% of them present only once.

The V and J genes are TRBV7-2 and TRBJ1-3; tentative D call: TRBD1 (5 bases). This receptor was taken from a male donor with early-stage non-small cell lung cancer. Material: PBMCs, obtained at surgery. The CDR3 sequence: CASSPQGGDGNTIYF. CDR3 coding DNA: TGTGCCAGCAGCCCCCAGGGAGGTGACGGAAACACCATATATTTT. The full variable domain, with the rest looked up from reference TRBV7-2 and TRBJ1-3, is GAGVSQSPSNKVTEKGKDVELRCDPISGHTALYWYRQSLGQGLEFLIYFQGNSAPDKSGLPSDRFSAERTGGSVSTLTIQRTQQEDSAVYLCASSPQGGDGNTIYFGEGSWLTVV.